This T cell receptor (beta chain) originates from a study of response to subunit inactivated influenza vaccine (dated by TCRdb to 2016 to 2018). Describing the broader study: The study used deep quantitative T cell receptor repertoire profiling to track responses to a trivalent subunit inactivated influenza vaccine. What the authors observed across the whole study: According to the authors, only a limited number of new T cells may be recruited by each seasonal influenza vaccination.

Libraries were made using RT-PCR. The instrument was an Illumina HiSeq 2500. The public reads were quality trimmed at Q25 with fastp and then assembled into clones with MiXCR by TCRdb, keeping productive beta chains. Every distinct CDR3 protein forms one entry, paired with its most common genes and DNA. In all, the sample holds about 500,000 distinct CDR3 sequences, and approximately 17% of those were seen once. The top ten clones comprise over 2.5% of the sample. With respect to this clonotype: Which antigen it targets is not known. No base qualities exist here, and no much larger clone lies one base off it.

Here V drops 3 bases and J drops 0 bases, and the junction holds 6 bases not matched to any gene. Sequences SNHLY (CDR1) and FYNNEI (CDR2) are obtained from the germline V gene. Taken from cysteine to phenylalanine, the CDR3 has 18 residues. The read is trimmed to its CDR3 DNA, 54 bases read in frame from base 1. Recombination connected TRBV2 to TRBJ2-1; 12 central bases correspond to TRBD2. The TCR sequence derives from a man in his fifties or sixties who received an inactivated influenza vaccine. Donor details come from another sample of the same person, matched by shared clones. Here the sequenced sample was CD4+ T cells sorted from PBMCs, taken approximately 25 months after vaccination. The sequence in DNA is TGTGCCAGCAGTGACACTAGCGGGAGGTCCAGCTCCTACAATGAGCAGTTCTTC. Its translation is CASSDTSGRSSSYNEQFF.